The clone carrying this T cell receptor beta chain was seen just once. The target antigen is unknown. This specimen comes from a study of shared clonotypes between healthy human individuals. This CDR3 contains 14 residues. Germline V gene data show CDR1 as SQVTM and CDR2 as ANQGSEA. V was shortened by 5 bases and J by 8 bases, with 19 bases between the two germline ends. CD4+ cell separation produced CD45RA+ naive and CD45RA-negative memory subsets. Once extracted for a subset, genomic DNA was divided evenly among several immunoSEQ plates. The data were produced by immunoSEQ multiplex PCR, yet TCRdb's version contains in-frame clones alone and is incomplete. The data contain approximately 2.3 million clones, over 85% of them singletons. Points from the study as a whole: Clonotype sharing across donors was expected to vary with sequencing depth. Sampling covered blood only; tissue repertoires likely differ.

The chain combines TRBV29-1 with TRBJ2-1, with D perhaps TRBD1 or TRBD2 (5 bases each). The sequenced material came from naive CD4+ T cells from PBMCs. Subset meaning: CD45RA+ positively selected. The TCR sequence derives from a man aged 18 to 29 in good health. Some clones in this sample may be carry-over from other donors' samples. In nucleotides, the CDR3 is TGCAGCGTTCATACCGGGACCCTCGGGTATGAGCAGTTCTTC. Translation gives CSVHTGTLGYEQFF.